The text below deals with one T cell receptor beta chain. A second PCR, run for roughly 6 to 11 cycles, used a sample-barcoded 5' primer plus a J-beta primer mix. TCRdb redid the calling of the 5' RACE reads with MiXCR, one entry per CDR3 protein. The sample includes 850,000 to 1,000,000 distinct CDR3 sequences, about 48% of them seen just once. This sample was taken from a study of blood T cells in healthy people across ages. V was clipped by 0 bases and J by 10 bases; unmatched bases: 17. This CDR3 spans 17 amino acids. Germline values: CDR1 DFQATT, CDR2 SNEGSKA (reference sequence). Sequencing input: blood. This chain connects TRBV20-1 to TRBJ2-1; 8 bases match TRBD2. The sequence was obtained from a man aged 30-40 years in good health. The CDR3 nucleotides read TGCAGTGCTAGAGATCCCCTCTTGTCACGGGGGGGATACGAGCAGTTCTTC. Its translation: CSARDPLLSRGGYEQFF.